Presented here are 9 T cell receptor beta chains from one specimen sequenced in a study of blood T cell repertoires in COVID-19 (dated by TCRdb to about 2020). Receptor libraries were prepared by the immunoSEQ multiplex PCR assay. In its TCRdb copy, this immuneACCESS table keeps in-frame sequences only and misses some clones. Where compared with another copy, unresolved V genes explain less than half of these, and the others have no known cause. The table for this sample lists around 70,000 clones; roughly 75% of them were counted only once. The leading ten clones occupy around 9.6% of the sample. Sequencing was carried out using peripheral blood. Every receptor here comes from a human donor in a cohort sampled during active COVID-19.

The J gene is TRBJ1-5, the V gene TRBV28; weak D call: TRBD1 (5 bases). In germline, CDR1 is MDHEN, CDR2 SYDVKM. The CDR3 contains 14 residues. The V end lost 9 bases, the J end lost 9 bases, and 21 bases lay between the germline ends. The CDR3 spells CASRMAGQNWPQHF. CDR3 nucleotides: TGTGCCAGTCGAATGGCAGGGCAAAATTGGCCCCAGCATTTT.

The chain has TRBV5-4 and TRBJ2-5; 9 nucleotides agree with TRBD2. J was trimmed by 4 bases and V by 1 base; bases with no gene match: 5. CDR3 length: 15 amino acids. Germline V gene data show CDR1 as SGHNT and CDR2 as YYREEE (reference sequence). The CDR3 here is CASSLQRGAGETQYF. The CDR3 region has the DNA TGTGCCAGCAGCTTGCAGCGGGGGGCGGGAGAGACCCAGTACTTC.

The rearrangement joins TRBV24-1 to TRBJ2-1, with D tentatively TRBD2 (6 bases). The CDR3 is 16 residues long. Germline CDR1 KGHDR, CDR2 SFDVKD. V shed 5 bases and J shed 0 bases, with 13 bases lying between them. The CDR3, as DNA: TGTGCCACCAGTGCCATAGCGGAGAGCTCCTACAATGAGCAGTTCTTC. Translated: CATSAIAESSYNEQFF.

The V and J genes are TRBV18 and TRBJ1-2; 9 bases agree with TRBD1. The V segment lost 5 bases and the J segment 8 bases; nucleotides outside the gene matches: 3. The CDR3 is 12 residues long. Germline CDR1 is KGHSH and CDR2 is LQKENI. CDR3 sequence reads: CASSGTGTGYTF. The CDR3 DNA sequence: TGTGCCAGCTCAGGGACAGGGACCGGCTACACCTTC. Complete variable domain (other parts from reference TRBV18 and TRBJ1-2): NAGVMQNPRHLVRRRGQEARLRCSPMKGHSHVYWYRQLPEEGLKFMVYLQKENIIDESGMPKERFSAEFPKEGPSILRIQQVVRGDSAAYFCASSGTGTGYTFGSGTRLTVV.

The CDR3 region has the DNA TGCAGTGCTAGTTGGGGGGGCTATGGCTACACCTTC. Its protein is CSASWGGYGYTF. The chain has TRBV20-1 and TRBJ1-2, with a possible D match to TRBD1 (5 bases). CDR1 is DFQATT, CDR2 SNEGSKA, per germline (reference sequence). The CDR3 sequence is 12 residues long. The germline V and J ends were trimmed by 3 bases and 4 bases, with 9 bases remaining between them.

The chain employs TRBV24-1 and TRBJ2-7; tentatively, D is TRBD1 (6 bases). Germline lookup yields CDR1 KGHDR and CDR2 SFDVKD. V lost 5 bases, J lost 3 bases, and 10 bases lay in between. The CDR3 runs to 13 residues. The CDR3 region is CATSAKTGYEQYF. The CDR3 coding sequence is TGTGCCACCAGTGCTAAGACAGGCTACGAGCAGTACTTC.

The chain uses TRBV3-1 (or the pseudogene TRBV3-2) and TRBJ2-7, with TRBD2 matching over 7 bases. This CDR3 has 14 residues. Germline trimming cut 1 base from V and 0 bases from J; bases unmatched to any gene: 0. CDR1 and CDR2 (germline): LGHDT, YNNKEL (reference sequence). CDR3 in amino acids: CASSQGLASYEQYF. The CDR3 DNA reads as TGTGCCAGCAGCCAAGGACTAGCCTCCTACGAGCAGTACTTC.

The rearrangement links TRBV5-4 to TRBJ2-7; 13 nucleotides agree with TRBD2. With V trimmed by 4 bases and J by 5 bases, 9 bases remained unmatched. Germline V gene lookup returns CDR1 SGHNT and CDR2 YYREEE (reference sequence). The CDR3 totals 16 residues. The CDR3: CASSPGLAGERDEQYF. CDR3 DNA sequence: TGTGCCAGCAGCCCCGGACTAGCGGGAGAGAGGGACGAGCAGTACTTC.

This clone was observed once. This chain connects TRBV7-2 to TRBJ1-2; perhaps TRBD1 as D (6 bases). Trimming took off 7 bases at V and 4 bases at J, with 13 bases between the two ends. The CDR3 is made up of 13 amino acids. Germline V gives CDR1 SGHTA, CDR2 FQGNSA. The CDR3 region has the DNA TGTGCCAGCACGACCGGGACACTCTATGGCTACACCTTC. Encoded protein: CASTTGTLYGYTF.